This is a list of T cell receptor beta chains from one sample in a study of cytomegalovirus exposure and HLA in healthy donors. The assay was immunoSEQ multiplex PCR, and TCRdb's table has in-frame clones only and misses some. The sample carries some 170,000 clones, about 75% recorded once. The sequenced sample was PBMCs. These receptors were obtained from a man aged 18 to 29 in good health and CMV-seropositive. Both conserved end residues are part of each CDR3. The D gene is left open where the match is weak. Not every row has a clone size; where given, it reads once, few, many or a size class.

d_call	v_call	j_call	clone_size	cdr3_nt	cdr3_aa
-	TRBV30	TRBJ1-6	-	TGTGCCGGGTCGGAGGGGACCTCTTCACCCCTCCACTTT	CAGSEGTSSPLHF
TRBD1	TRBV4-2	TRBJ1-4	-	TGTGCCAGCAGTCAAAACCCGGGACAGAATGAAAAACTGTTTTTT	CASSQNPGQNEKLFF
TRBD2	TRBV5-1	TRBJ2-1	-	TGCGCCAGCCAGACTAGCGGGAGGGCCAATGAGCAGTTCTTC	CASQTSGRANEQFF
-	TRBV11-2	TRBJ2-1	-	TGTGCCAGCAGCTTAGTTTCGGGACTGCGTGTATGGCAGTTCTTC	CASSLVSGLRVWQFF
-	TRBV30	TRBJ1-2	-	TGTGCCTGGAGTGGGGTGCAGGTTTATAATGGCTACACCTTC	CAWSGVQVYNGYTF
TRBD1	TRBV27	TRBJ1-1	-	TGTGCCAGCAGTTTATATGACAGGGCCGACACTGAAGCTTTCTTT	CASSLYDRADTEAFF
-	TRBV6-1	TRBJ2-3	-	TGTGCCAGCAGTGGGACTCGCACAGATACGCAGTATTTT	CASSGTRTDTQYF
TRBD1	TRBV14	TRBJ2-2	-	TGTGCCAGCAGCCGACAGGGGAACACCGGGGAGCTGTTTTTT	CASSRQGNTGELFF
-	TRBV5-6	TRBJ1-4	-	TGTGCCAGCAGCTTGCCGGAGTACGGTGAAAAACTGTTTTTT	CASSLPEYGEKLFF
-	TRBV7-8	TRBJ2-5	-	TGTGCCAGCAGCTTAGACAGGGGACTCCACTTC	CASSLDRGLHF
-	TRBV15	TRBJ2-1	-	TGTGCCACCAGCAGAGCATCCTCGCGGGGCTACAATGAGCAGTTCTTC	CATSRASSRGYNEQFF
-	TRBV6-5	TRBJ1-1	-	TGTGCCAGCAGTTACTTTTCTCGCGCTATGAACACTGAAGCTTTCTTT	CASSYFSRAMNTEAFF
-	TRBV5-1	TRBJ1-1	-	TGCGCCAGCAGCTTATTCGGACAGATGAACACTGAAGCTTTCTTT	CASSLFGQMNTEAFF
-	TRBV7-8	TRBJ1-2	-	TGTGCCAGCAGCCCCACCAGACTTCAGGGCCCGATCGGCTACACCTTC	CASSPTRLQGPIGYTF
TRBD1	TRBV5-1	TRBJ1-5	-	TGCGCCAGCAGGTTGGGACAGGGTAGCAATCAGCCCCAGCATTTT	CASRLGQGSNQPQHF
TRBD2	TRBV4-2	TRBJ2-1	-	TGTGCCAGCAGCCAAGATTTTAGCGGGGGCAATGAGCAGTTCTTC	CASSQDFSGGNEQFF
-	TRBV5-5	TRBJ1-2	-	TGTGCCAGCAGCTTGGACCGAGGCTATGGCTACACCTTC	CASSLDRGYGYTF
TRBD1	TRBV29-1	TRBJ2-1	-	TGCAGCGTTTCACAGGGGACTGAGCAGTTCTTC	CSVSQGTEQFF
-	TRBV11-3	TRBJ2-1	-	TGTGCCAGCAGCTTAGAAGGGGGACATGAGCAGTTCTTC	CASSLEGGHEQFF
TRBD1	TRBV27	TRBJ1-4	once	TGTGCCAGCAAATCAACAGGGGGCGCGAGGGTGGAAAAACTGTTTTTT	CASKSTGGARVEKLFF
TRBD1	TRBV6-6	TRBJ2-3	-	TGTGCCAGCAGTTACGGGGCGGGACAGGGGACAGATACGCAGTATTTT	CASSYGAGQGTDTQYF
TRBD1	TRBV12-5	TRBJ1-1	-	TGTGCTAGTGGTTTGGCAACAGGGGGCACTGAAGCTTTCTTT	CASGLATGGTEAFF